This is a list of T cell receptor beta chains from one sample in a study of OX40 agonist ivuxolimab in advanced cancers. Libraries were prepared by immunoSEQ multiplex PCR; TCRdb keeps only in-frame clonotypes and omits some of them. The table records approximately 98,000 clones, less than 85% of them present only once. Sequencing was performed on CD4+ or CD8+ T cells sorted from blood, taken in a trial of the OX40 agonist ivuxolimab. The receptors shown here come from an adult with an advanced solid tumor such as melanoma, head and neck, liver or kidney cancer. Each CDR3 is given with its conserved first and last residue. Each record gives: D gene, J gene, V gene, clone size, CDR3 DNA, CDR3 protein. A D gene is named only where the DNA matches it firmly. Rows give clone size only sometimes, using once, few, many, or a class for an expanded clone.

D gene: NA; J gene: TRBJ1-2; V gene: TRBV6-5; clone size: once; CDR3 DNA: TGTGCCAGCAGTTTAGCGCCACCCTATGGCTACACCTTC; CDR3 protein: CASSLAPPYGYTF
D gene: NA; J gene: TRBJ2-3; V gene: TRBV5-6; clone size: once; CDR3 DNA: TGTGCCAGCAGCTATCGGACACAAATAGGGGGAGATACGCAGTATTTT; CDR3 protein: CASSYRTQIGGDTQYF
D gene: TRBD1; J gene: TRBJ2-4; V gene: TRBV28; clone size: NA; CDR3 DNA: TGTGCCAGCAGTGGGACAGATCGAGCCAAAAACATTCAGTACTTC; CDR3 protein: CASSGTDRAKNIQYF
D gene: NA; J gene: TRBJ1-1; V gene: TRBV6-5; clone size: once; CDR3 DNA: TGTGCCAGCACCGAGAACACTGAAGCTTTCTTT; CDR3 protein: CASTENTEAFF
D gene: NA; J gene: TRBJ1-2; V gene: TRBV19; clone size: NA; CDR3 DNA: TGTGCCAGTAGGCCGAGTACAGGGACTAACTATGGCTACACCTTC; CDR3 protein: CASRPSTGTNYGYTF
D gene: NA; J gene: TRBJ1-5; V gene: TRBV19; clone size: NA; CDR3 DNA: TGTGCCAGTAGGAACCAAGGGGGGGGCAATCAGCCCCAGCATTTT; CDR3 protein: CASRNQGGGNQPQHF
D gene: TRBD2; J gene: TRBJ2-7; V gene: TRBV5-6; clone size: NA; CDR3 DNA: TGTGCCAGCACTCTCGGGGCGGGAGGAACCTACGAGCAGTACTTC; CDR3 protein: CASTLGAGGTYEQYF
D gene: TRBD2; J gene: TRBJ2-7; V gene: TRBV5-4; clone size: NA; CDR3 DNA: TGTGCCAGCAGCTTTAGCGGGGGGCCTTACGAGCAGTACTTC; CDR3 protein: CASSFSGGPYEQYF
D gene: TRBD2; J gene: TRBJ2-1; V gene: TRBV15; clone size: NA; CDR3 DNA: TGTGCCACCAGCAGAGAGGGGGGGAACGATGAGCAGTTCTTC; CDR3 protein: CATSREGGNDEQFF
D gene: TRBD2; J gene: TRBJ2-7; V gene: TRBV7-2; clone size: NA; CDR3 DNA: TGTGCCAGCAGCTTATCCGGGGGGTCCTACGAGCAGTACTTC; CDR3 protein: CASSLSGGSYEQYF
D gene: NA; J gene: TRBJ1-1; V gene: TRBV7-9; clone size: NA; CDR3 DNA: TGTGCCGGAGCTACAGGGAATAGCGCTGAAGCTTTCTTT; CDR3 protein: CAGATGNSAEAFF
D gene: NA; J gene: TRBJ1-3; V gene: TRBV19; clone size: NA; CDR3 DNA: TGTGCCAGTAGTACCCAGGGGACCTCTCTTGGAAACACCATATATTTT; CDR3 protein: CASSTQGTSLGNTIYF
D gene: NA; J gene: TRBJ1-5; V gene: TRBV7-2; clone size: NA; CDR3 DNA: TGTGCCAGCAGCTTAGACAGGGCAACCAATCAGCCCCAGCATTTT; CDR3 protein: CASSLDRATNQPQHF
D gene: NA; J gene: TRBJ2-7; V gene: TRBV5-1; clone size: NA; CDR3 DNA: TGCGCCAGCAGCTCAGGACAGCTTACTGGGGACGAGCAGTACTTC; CDR3 protein: CASSSGQLTGDEQYF
D gene: NA; J gene: TRBJ1-5; V gene: TRBV7-2; clone size: NA; CDR3 DNA: TGTGCCAGCAGCTTAGCCTGGGATCAGCCCCAGCATTTT; CDR3 protein: CASSLAWDQPQHF
D gene: NA; J gene: TRBJ2-7; V gene: TRBV21-1; clone size: NA; CDR3 DNA: TGTGCCAGTGGTTCACCGAACAGGGACTACGAGCAGTACTTC; CDR3 protein: CASGSPNRDYEQYF
D gene: NA; J gene: TRBJ1-2; V gene: TRBV10-3; clone size: once; CDR3 DNA: TGTGCCATCAGTGTAGGACGGGGGGACGGCTACACCTTC; CDR3 protein: CAISVGRGDGYTF
D gene: NA; J gene: TRBJ2-7; V gene: TRBV28; clone size: NA; CDR3 DNA: TGTGCCAGCAGTTCGGGACTGGAGTCCTACGAGCAGTACTTC; CDR3 protein: CASSSGLESYEQYF
D gene: TRBD2; J gene: TRBJ2-7; V gene: TRBV18; clone size: NA; CDR3 DNA: TGTGCCAGCTCACCAGATAGCGGGAGGAGCGAGCAGTACTTC; CDR3 protein: CASSPDSGRSEQYF
D gene: TRBD2; J gene: TRBJ2-3; V gene: TRBV7-8; clone size: NA; CDR3 DNA: TGTGCCAGCAGCCCCCAAGCCGGGGGGGCCCCCACAGATACGCAGTATTTT; CDR3 protein: CASSPQAGGAPTDTQYF
D gene: TRBD1; J gene: TRBJ2-2; V gene: TRBV29-1; clone size: NA; CDR3 DNA: TGCAGCGTTGAAGACGGGAGACAGGGGCCTGCCGGGGAGCTGTTTTTT; CDR3 protein: CSVEDGRQGPAGELFF
D gene: NA; J gene: TRBJ2-7; V gene: TRBV13; clone size: NA; CDR3 DNA: TGTGCCAGCAGCTTCGGTAGACGCGGCGAGCAGTACTTC; CDR3 protein: CASSFGRRGEQYF
D gene: NA; J gene: TRBJ1-1; V gene: TRBV18; clone size: NA; CDR3 DNA: TGTGCCAGCTCACCCCAAGAAAACACTGAAGCTTTCTTT; CDR3 protein: CASSPQENTEAFF
D gene: NA; J gene: TRBJ1-2; V gene: TRBV7-2; clone size: NA; CDR3 DNA: TGTGCCAGCAGCTTAACCGACGGCCCTAACTATGGCTACACCTTC; CDR3 protein: CASSLTDGPNYGYTF
D gene: NA; J gene: TRBJ2-5; V gene: TRBV11-3; clone size: NA; CDR3 DNA: TGTGCCAGCAGCTTAGCCCGACTAGGGAGGAAGGAAGAGACCCAGTACTTC; CDR3 protein: CASSLARLGRKEETQYF
D gene: NA; J gene: TRBJ1-4; V gene: TRBV7-9; clone size: NA; CDR3 DNA: TGTGCCAGCAGTCCCCTCATCGGGGATGAAAAACTGTTTTTT; CDR3 protein: CASSPLIGDEKLFF
D gene: TRBD1; J gene: TRBJ2-2; V gene: TRBV9; clone size: NA; CDR3 DNA: TGTGCCAGCAGCGTCGGAGTGGGACAGCCTGTCACCGGGGAGCTGTTTTTT; CDR3 protein: CASSVGVGQPVTGELFF
D gene: NA; J gene: TRBJ1-1; V gene: TRBV29-1; clone size: NA; CDR3 DNA: TGCAGCGCTGGAGGCGGTAGGTTAAGCACTGAAGCTTTCTTT; CDR3 protein: CSAGGGRLSTEAFF
D gene: NA; J gene: TRBJ1-6; V gene: TRBV9; clone size: NA; CDR3 DNA: TGTGCCAGCAGCGTAGAGACCACCTATAATTCACCCCTCCACTTT; CDR3 protein: CASSVETTYNSPLHF
D gene: NA; J gene: TRBJ2-3; V gene: TRBV6-6; clone size: NA; CDR3 DNA: TGTGCCAGCAGTTACGGGGTGGACACAGATACGCAGTATTTT; CDR3 protein: CASSYGVDTDTQYF